This T cell receptor beta chain emerged from a study of identical twins. Donors were all healthy Caucasians. General observations from the study: Recombination models fit unrelated individuals' TCR alpha sharing but underestimated twins'.

TCRdb recomputed calls from the 5' RACE reads with MiXCR, one row per CDR3 protein. The sample contains 500,000 to 550,000 distinct CDR3 sequences, about a fifth of which appear only once. Turning to this clonotype: Its antigen remains unknown.

The sample also formed part of further work on yellow fever vaccine responses in identical twins.

Sequencing used CD4+ T cells sorted from blood. This receptor was taken from a woman between 18 and 29 years old in good health.

In DNA form, the CDR3 reads TGTGCCACCAGTGATTTGCCGGGGGCGGGCATCGGGGAGCTGTTTTTT. It yields the protein CATSDLPGAGIGELFF. V gene TRBV24-1 combines with J gene TRBJ2-2; D is possibly TRBD1 or TRBD2 (6 bases each). The CDR3 is made up of 16 amino acids. Per the germline V gene, CDR1 is KGHDR and CDR2 is SFDVKD. The V and J ends lost 0 bases and 7 bases respectively, with 14 bases between them.